This record covers a single TCR beta chain. Its target is unknown. The data were taken from a study of beta chain features in type 1 diabetes. Study at large: Summed over all samples, the examined sorted cells came to 95 million to 130 million.

Every bit of the isolated RNA underwent reverse transcription, so sequencing read expressed TCRB transcripts. Some clones are missing from TCRdb's copy, which holds only in-frame ones; the method was immunoSEQ multiplex PCR. The data hold about 140,000 clones, with less than 9% observed a single time. Study-wide results and caveats: There was a moderate but significant shortening of TCRB CDR3s in all four CD4+ subsets of Type 1 diabetes patients. PCR could preferentially amplify shorter templates, alike in patients and controls.

All sorted populations exceeded 95% purity. Looked up from germline, CDR1 is MGHDK and CDR2 is SYGVNS. Trimming took 1 base from V and 6 from J; bases not matched to a gene: 10. The CDR3 extends over 16 amino acids. J is TRBJ2-3 and V is TRBV25-1; 7 bases agree with TRBD2. Sequencing was performed on central memory CD4+ T cells from blood. This TCR derives from a woman aged 25 to 39 in good health. CDR3 coding DNA: TGTGCCAGCAGTGAATGGGGCGGGAGTGCGTGGGATACGCAGTATTTT. Translation: CASSEWGGSAWDTQYF.